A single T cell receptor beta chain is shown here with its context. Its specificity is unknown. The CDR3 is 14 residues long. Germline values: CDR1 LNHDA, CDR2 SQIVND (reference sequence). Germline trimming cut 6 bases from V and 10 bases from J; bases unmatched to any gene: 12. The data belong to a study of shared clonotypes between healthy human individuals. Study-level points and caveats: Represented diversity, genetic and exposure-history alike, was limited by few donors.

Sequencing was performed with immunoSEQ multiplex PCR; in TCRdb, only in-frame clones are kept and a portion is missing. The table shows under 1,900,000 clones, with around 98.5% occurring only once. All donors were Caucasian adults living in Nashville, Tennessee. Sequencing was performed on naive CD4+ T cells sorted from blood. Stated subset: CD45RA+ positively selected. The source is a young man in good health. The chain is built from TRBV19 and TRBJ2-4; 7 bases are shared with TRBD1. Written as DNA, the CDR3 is TGTGCCAGTAGGGCCGACAGGGCTATTACTATTCAGTACTTC. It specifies CASRADRAITIQYF.